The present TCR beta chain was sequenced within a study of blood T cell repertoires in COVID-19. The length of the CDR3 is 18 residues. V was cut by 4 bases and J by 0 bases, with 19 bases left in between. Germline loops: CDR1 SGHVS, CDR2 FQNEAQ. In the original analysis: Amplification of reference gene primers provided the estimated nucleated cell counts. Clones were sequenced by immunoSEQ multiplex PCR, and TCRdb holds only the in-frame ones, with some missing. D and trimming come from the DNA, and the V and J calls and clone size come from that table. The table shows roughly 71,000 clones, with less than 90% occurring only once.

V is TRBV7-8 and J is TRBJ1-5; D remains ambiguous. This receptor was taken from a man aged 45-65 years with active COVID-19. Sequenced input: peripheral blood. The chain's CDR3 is CASSSDPITGYSNQPQHF. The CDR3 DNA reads TGTGCCAGCAGCTCGGACCCAATAACGGGATATAGCAATCAGCCCCAGCATTTT.